These 21 T cell receptor beta chains share one sample of origin, sequenced in a study of cytomegalovirus exposure and HLA in healthy donors. 13 Jbeta primers and 60 Vbeta primers were used for the PCR. Here immunoSEQ multiplex PCR was the method, and the copy in TCRdb shows in-frame clones only, minus some. The sample yields about 100,000 clones, roughly 73% seen once. The sequenced sample consisted of PBMCs. These receptors came from a man aged 35-49 years in good health and CMV-seronegative.

The chain joins TRBV2 to TRBJ2-4; 7 bases are a match to TRBD1. Germline CDR1 and CDR2: SNHLY and FYNNEI. After removal of 8 bases from V and 9 bases from J, the junction contained 4 bases not matched to a gene. CDR3 length: 11 residues. The CDR3 protein is CASHTGVIQYF. CDR3 sequence (DNA): TGTGCCAGCCATACAGGGGTCATTCAGTACTTC.

The rearrangement uses TRBV4-1 and TRBJ2-7; 9 nucleotides line up with TRBD1. This CDR3 region has 17 residues. Germline CDR1 and CDR2: MGHRA and YSYEKL. J was trimmed by 3 bases and V by 0 bases; bases with no gene match: 9. CDR3 coding DNA: TGCGCCAGCAGCCAAGACCAACATGGGACAGGGATCTACGAGCAGTACTTC. Amino acid sequence: CASSQDQHGTGIYEQYF.

The rearrangement uses TRBV9 and TRBJ1-2; 10 bases match TRBD1. Germline V gene lookup returns CDR1 SGDLS and CDR2 YYNGEE. The trim removed 3 bases at V and 8 bases at J, leaving 10 bases unmatched. This CDR3 has 15 amino acids. The CDR3 loop reads CASSALGQGVSGYTF. The DNA of the CDR3 is TGTGCCAGCAGCGCTCTCGGACAGGGGGTTAGCGGCTACACCTTC. The whole variable domain, filled in from reference TRBV9 and TRBJ1-2, reads DSGVTQTPKHLITATGQRVTLRCSPRSGDLSVYWYQQSLDQGLQFLIQYYNGEERAKGNILERFSAQQFPDLHSELNLSSLELGDSALYFCASSALGQGVSGYTFGSGTRLTVV.

V is TRBV4-1 and J is TRBJ1-2, with 9 bases identical to TRBD1. This CDR3 has 15 residues. CDR1 and CDR2 (germline): MGHRA, YSYEKL. V trimming: 5 bases; J trimming: 7 bases; junction bases outside the gene matches: 11. Here the CDR3 reads CASSSSSGTGLGYTF. DNA for the CDR3: TGCGCCAGCAGCTCTTCTTCCGGGACAGGGCTTGGCTACACCTTC.

A note on this clone: The sample has other DNA sequences that encode this CDR3 too. The V gene is TRBV5-1, the J gene TRBJ2-7; tentative D call: TRBD2 (6 bases). V was pared by 7 bases and J by 0 bases, with 14 bases between. CDR1 is SGHRS and CDR2 is YFSETQ in the germline V gene. This CDR3 region has 14 residues. The CDR3 nucleotides are TGCGCCAGCTCATCGGGACTTAGCTCCTACGAGCAGTACTTC. Residues: CASSSGLSSYEQYF. Variable domain in full (rest from reference TRBV5-1 and TRBJ2-7): KAGVTQTPRYLIKTRGQQVTLSCSPISGHRSVSWYQQTPGQGLQFLFEYFSETQRNKGNFPGRFSGRQFSNSRSEMNVSTLELGDSALYLCASSSGLSSYEQYFGPGTRLTVT.

The CDR3 nucleotides read TGTGCCAGCAGCTTGACTAGCGGGGGAGGGGACATTCAGTACTTC. This sequence encodes CASSLTSGGGDIQYF. The chain carries TRBV7-9 and TRBJ2-4; 12 bases map to TRBD2. V lost 3 bases to trimming and J lost 8 bases; unmatched junction nucleotides: 5. In germline, CDR1 is SEHNR, CDR2 FQNEAQ (reference sequence). This CDR3 is 15 amino acids long. Looking up the rest from reference TRBV7-9 and TRBJ2-4 gives the full variable domain: DTGVSQNPRHKITKRGQNVTFRCDPISEHNRLYWYRQTLGQGPEFLTYFQNEAQLEKSRLLSDRFSAERPKGSFSTLEIQRTEQGDSAMYLCASSLTSGGGDIQYFGAGTRLSVL.

This clone was counted only a few times. The chain links TRBV7-2 to TRBJ1-6; D is uncertain. The germline V gene encodes CDR1 SGHTA and CDR2 FQGNSA. The CDR3 spans 13 residues. V dropped 5 bases and J dropped 9 bases, with 11 bases sitting between them. The CDR3: CASSTVPGSPLHF. The CDR3 coding sequence is TGTGCCAGCAGCACAGTGCCCGGTTCACCCCTCCACTTT.

This clone showed up just once. This chain links TRBV6-1 with TRBJ2-1; 7 nucleotides line up with TRBD2. The CDR3 is 15 residues long. Per germline, CDR1 MNHNS and CDR2 SASEGT. J was trimmed by 2 bases and V by 7 bases; bases with no gene match: 8. For the CDR3, the DNA is TGTGCCAGCACTTTCACTAGCGCACCCTACAATGAGCAGTTCTTC. Translation: CASTFTSAPYNEQFF.

This chain links TRBV18 with TRBJ2-3; 7 bases match TRBD2. CDR1 is KGHSH, CDR2 LQKENI, per germline. The V gene end was trimmed by 4 bases and the J gene end by 0 bases; junction bases not matched to a gene: 10. The CDR3 is 17 residues long. CDR3 sequence (DNA): TGTGCCAGCTCACGTTTTACGAGGGGACTAAGCACAGATACGCAGTATTTT. Protein sequence: CASSRFTRGLSTDTQYF. The full variable domain, completed using reference TRBV18 and TRBJ2-3, is NAGVMQNPRHLVRRRGQEARLRCSPMKGHSHVYWYRQLPEEGLKFMVYLQKENIIDESGMPKERFSAEFPKEGPSILRIQQVVRGDSAAYFCASSRFTRGLSTDTQYFGPGTRLTVL.

This clone was observed a single time. J is TRBJ2-1 and V is TRBV4-1; 7 bases are shared with TRBD1. J gave up 4 bases and V 6 bases, and 9 bases lay outside the gene matches. Germline lookup yields CDR1 MGHRA and CDR2 YSYEKL. There are 15 residues in the CDR3. Here the CDR3 reads CASRRPGQSYNEQFF. For the CDR3, the DNA is TGCGCCAGCAGACGTCCGGGACAGTCATACAATGAGCAGTTCTTC.

In this sample, this clone turned up a few times. This chain uses TRBV2 with TRBJ2-3; no clear D gene. The germline V gene encodes CDR1 SNHLY and CDR2 FYNNEI. CDR3 length equals 13 residues. Trimming cost V 0 bases and J 8 bases, with 9 bases left between them. This CDR3 reads CASSEALASTQYF. The CDR3 DNA reads as TGTGCCAGCAGTGAAGCGCTCGCGAGTACGCAGTATTTT.

The chain joins TRBV14 to TRBJ2-5; TRBD2 agrees at 11 bases. The CDR3 consists of 17 residues. Per the germline V gene, CDR1 is SGHDN and CDR2 is FVKESK. V was pared by 0 bases and J by 3 bases, with 6 bases of the junction left unmatched. This CDR3 reads CASSQDSSGLAEETQYF. CDR3 in DNA: TGTGCCAGCAGCCAAGATTCGTCGGGACTAGCGGAAGAGACCCAGTACTTC.

Details on this clone: In this CDR3 the conserved last residue, phenylalanine or tryptophan, is missing, so a read error is likely. CDR3 region: CASSWGGNQPQHV. The CDR3, as DNA: TGCGCCAGCAGCTGGGGCGGCAATCAGCCCCAGCATGTT. The gene calls are TRBV5-1 and TRBJ1-5; TRBD1 might be the D (5 bases). CDR3 length: 13 residues. The V and J ends lost 3 bases and 2 bases respectively, with 6 bases between them. Germline CDR1 is SGHRS and CDR2 is YFSETQ.

In regard to this clone: In the same sample, other DNA sequences code for this CDR3. V usage is TRBV19 and J usage is TRBJ1-2; 8 positions match TRBD1. The V and J ends lost 4 bases and 4 bases, in that order; junction bases with no gene match: 5. This CDR3 comprises 14 residues. Germline V gene data show CDR1 as LNHDA and CDR2 as SQIVND (reference sequence). CDR3 region: CASSNRDRTYGYTF. In DNA form, the CDR3 reads TGTGCCAGTAGTAACCGGGACAGGACCTATGGCTACACCTTC.

J is TRBJ1-5 and V is TRBV2; D is ambiguous. Germline V gene sequence: CDR1 SNHLY, CDR2 FYNNEI. The CDR3 consists of 17 residues. The V end was cut by 4 bases, the J end by 3 bases, with 19 bases between. The CDR3 protein is CASSGRQSLTLNQPQHF. CDR3 nucleotides: TGTGCCAGCAGTGGTCGGCAGTCACTAACCCTCAATCAGCCCCAGCATTTT. The full variable domain, rest sourced from reference TRBV2 and TRBJ1-5, is EPEVTQTPSHQVTQMGQEVILRCVPISNHLYFYWYRQILGQKVEFLVSFYNNEISEKSEIFDDQFSVERPDGSNFTLKIRSTKLEDSAMYFCASSGRQSLTLNQPQHFGDGTRLSIL.

This chain links TRBV7-3 with TRBJ1-2, with D unclear. The CDR3 is 15 residues long. V was cut by 1 base and J by 2 bases, with 11 bases left in between. Germline V gene lookup returns CDR1 SGHTA and CDR2 FQGTGA. The CDR3 DNA follows: TGTGCCAGCAGCTTAAACCCCACGGTCAACTATGGCTACACCTTC. Protein sequence: CASSLNPTVNYGYTF.

The chain links TRBV10-3 to TRBJ1-4; D is ambiguous. This CDR3 spans 13 amino acids. Germline assignment: CDR1 ENHRY and CDR2 SYGVKD. V lost 5 bases and J lost 2, with 6 bases in between. Here the CDR3 reads CAISSGTNEKLFF. The CDR3, as DNA: TGTGCCATCAGTTCAGGTACTAATGAAAAACTGTTTTTT.

This chain links TRBV9 with TRBJ2-1, with D tentatively TRBD2 (6 bases). Germline values: CDR1 SGDLS, CDR2 YYNGEE. Trimming left V 3 bases short and J 0 bases short, with 10 bases between. The CDR3 runs 15 residues. The CDR3 is CASSDGGSSYNEQFF. CDR3 DNA sequence: TGTGCCAGCAGCGATGGGGGGAGCTCCTACAATGAGCAGTTCTTC.

The sample holds one count of this clone. CDR3 sequence reads: CASSSLTGRTSPLHF. The CDR3 nucleotides are TGTGCCAGCAGCTCTCTGACAGGAAGAACATCACCCCTCCACTTT. This chain connects TRBV11-2 to TRBJ1-6; possible D gene TRBD1, 6 bases. The germline V gene has CDR1 SGHAT and CDR2 FQNNGV. The CDR3 spans 15 residues. Trimming cost V 4 bases and J 10 bases, with 17 bases left between them.

The chain uses TRBV5-4 and TRBJ2-7; 8 bases map to TRBD2. Trimming took 3 bases from V and 3 from J; bases not matched to a gene: 5. The germline V gene has CDR1 SGHNT and CDR2 YYREEE (reference sequence). The CDR3 sequence is 14 residues long. The CDR3 DNA is TGTGCCAGCAGCTCGCGGGGGGCTGGCTACGAGCAGTACTTC. It specifies CASSSRGAGYEQYF.

The genes are TRBV1 and TRBJ2-6; the listed D gene, TRBD1, was not tested against the DNA. TRBV1 is classified as a pseudogene. This CDR3 contains 18 residues. This chain's CDR3 is CTSSQVAGISTGANVLTF. The CDR3 DNA is TGCACCAGCAGCCAAGTTGCAGGGATTAGCACTGGGGCCAACGTCCTGACTTTC.